The clone carrying this TCR beta chain was recorded a few times. Its specificity is not known. TCRdb passed the 5' RACE reads through MiXCR, listing each CDR3 protein once. The repertoire consists of about 110,000 distinct CDR3 sequences, with about 18% occurring once and the leading ten covering around 5.5%. The sample comes from a study of T-cell memory formation after mild COVID-19. Per germline, CDR1 KGHSH and CDR2 LQKENI. The CDR3 runs 13 residues. Deletions cut 6 bases from V and 5 bases from J, with 11 bases between. Study conclusions and caveats: Clones that shrank (day 15 to 85) were balanced CD4/CD8, whereas later expanders leaned CD4+. Cross-reactive memory apparently joined, as some responding clones appeared in pre-infection memory.

This chain joins TRBV18 and TRBJ2-1; D not certain. Sequenced input: PBMCs or a T cell subset sorted from them (not recorded which). The clonotype was recovered from a man younger than 30 who had mild COVID-19 (a few samples of this study predate the infection). Cell type and time point are not known. This chain's CDR3 is CASSPYTDNEQFF. Written as DNA, the CDR3 is TGTGCCAGCTCCCCATATACTGACAATGAGCAGTTCTTC.